This T cell receptor (beta chain) was sequenced for a study of technical replicates of blood from a handful of donors. Germline V CDR1 and CDR2: GTSNPN, SVGIG (reference sequence). The CDR3 contains 14 residues. J was trimmed by 11 bases and V by 3 bases; bases with no gene match: 13. Assay: immunoSEQ multiplex PCR; the TCRdb copy retains only in-frame clones and omits some. The table lists tens of thousands of clones, about 95% of them singletons. Material: PBMCs. This TCR was recovered from a human donor in good health. Some clones in this sample may be carry-over from other donors' samples. This chain links TRBV30 with TRBJ1-1; 9 bases fit TRBD1. The CDR3 DNA reads as TGTGCCTGGAGCGAACCGGGACAGGGAGAACGCGCTTTCTTT. It yields the protein CAWSEPGQGERAFF. The full variable domain, completed using reference TRBV30 and TRBJ1-1, is SQTIHQWPATLVQPVGSPLSLECTVEGTSNPNLYWYRQAAGRGLQLLFYSVGIGQISSEVPQNLSASRPQDRQFILSSKKLLLSDSGFYLCAWSEPGQGERAFFGQGTRLTVV.